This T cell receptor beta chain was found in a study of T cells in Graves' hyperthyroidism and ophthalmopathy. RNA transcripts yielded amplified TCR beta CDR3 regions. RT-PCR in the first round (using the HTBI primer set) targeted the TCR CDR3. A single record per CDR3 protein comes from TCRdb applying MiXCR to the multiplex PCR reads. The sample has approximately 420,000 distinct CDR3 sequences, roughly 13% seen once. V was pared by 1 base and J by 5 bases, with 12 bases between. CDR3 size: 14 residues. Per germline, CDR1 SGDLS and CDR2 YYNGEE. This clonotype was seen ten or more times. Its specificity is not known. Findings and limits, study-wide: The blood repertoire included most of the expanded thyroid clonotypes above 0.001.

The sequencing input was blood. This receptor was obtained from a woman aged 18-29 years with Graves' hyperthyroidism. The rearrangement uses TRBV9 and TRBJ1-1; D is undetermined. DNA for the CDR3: TGTGCCAGCAGCGTATCGTCTGCCTGGACTGAAGCTTTCTTT. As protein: CASSVSSAWTEAFF.